These T cell receptor beta chains were read from a single sample in a study of immune characterization of retroperitoneal liposarcoma. TCRdb passed the PCR reads through MiXCR, listing each CDR3 protein once. The top ten clones hold approximately 8.3% of a sample with 9,000 to 13,000 distinct CDR3 sequences, around 28% of them seen once. The sequencing sample was made of tumor tissue. Receptor source: a male donor with retroperitoneal liposarcoma. Both conserved end residues are part of each CDR3. The D gene is left open where the match is weak. The listing skips clone size in some rows; elsewhere it reads once, few, many or a size class.

CASSTGLAGPDTQYF	TGTGCCAGCAGCACCGGACTAGCGGGACCAGATACGCAGTATTTT	TRBJ2-3	TRBV7-9	medium-sized	TRBD2
CATSRSSGGFQETQYF	TGTGCCACCTCCAGATCTAGCGGGGGTTTCCAAGAGACCCAGTACTTC	TRBJ2-5	TRBV6-1	NA	TRBD2
CASSFKGSDSPLHF	TGTGCCAGCAGCTTCAAGGGTTCGGATTCACCCCTCCACTTT	TRBJ1-6	TRBV7-2	many	NA
CASSYTGHEQYF	TGTGCCAGCAGTTACACGGGCCACGAGCAGTACTTC	TRBJ2-7	TRBV6-6	many	NA
CASSYSGEAGGYTF	TGTGCCAGCAGTTACTCCGGGGAGGCGGGTGGCTACACCTTC	TRBJ1-2	TRBV6-6	many	NA
CASSLWGTGANVLTF	TGTGCCAGCAGTTTATGGGGTACTGGGGCCAACGTCCTGACTTTC	TRBJ2-6	TRBV12-3/TRBV12-4	medium-sized	NA
CASSQERSPYGYTF	TGCGCCAGCAGCCAAGAACGGAGTCCCTATGGCTACACCTTC	TRBJ1-2	TRBV4-1	NA	NA
CASSTGTYEQFF	TGTGCCAGCAGTACAGGAACCTACGAGCAGTTCTTC	TRBJ2-1	TRBV28	NA	NA
CASSSPEAIGDEQFF	TGTGCCAGCAGTTCACCAGAGGCAATTGGGGATGAGCAGTTCTTC	TRBJ2-1	TRBV25-1	many	NA
CASFAPAGSEQYF	TGTGCCAGCTTCGCACCCGCCGGCAGTGAGCAGTACTTC	TRBJ2-7	TRBV6-1	medium-sized	NA
CASSSRVSGELFF	TGTGCCAGCAGCTCTAGGGTCAGCGGGGAGCTGTTTTTT	TRBJ2-2	TRBV11-2	few	NA
CASSLASGNKNTQYF	TGTGCCAGCAGTTTGGCTAGCGGGAACAAAAATACGCAGTATTTT	TRBJ2-3	TRBV12-3/TRBV12-4	many	TRBD2
CASSPGQGRRETQYF	TGTGCCAGCAGCCCGGGACAGGGGCGGAGAGAGACCCAGTACTTC	TRBJ2-5	TRBV11-3	NA	TRBD1
CASSYGTGSEAFF	TGTGCCAGCAGTTACGGGACAGGGAGCGAAGCTTTCTTT	TRBJ1-1	TRBV6-2/TRBV6-3	NA	TRBD1
CASGSGGPLEQYF	TGTGCTAGTGGTTCGGGGGGGCCCCTCGAGCAGTACTTC	TRBJ2-7	TRBV12-5	few	TRBD2
CASRSSTGPTGYTF	TGTGCCAGCCGATCCTCGACAGGCCCGACGGGCTACACCTTC	TRBJ1-2	TRBV6-1	many	NA
CASGYELLGGMSNEQFF	TGTGCCAGCGGATATGAATTATTGGGCGGGATGAGCAATGAGCAGTTCTTC	TRBJ2-1	TRBV12-3/TRBV12-4	NA	NA
CASSLGGGSYNEQFF	TGTGCCAGCAGTTTGGGCGGGGGGTCCTACAATGAGCAGTTCTTC	TRBJ2-1	TRBV12-3/TRBV12-4	many	TRBD2
CASLDRHTEAFF	TGTGCCAGCCTCGACAGGCACACTGAAGCTTTCTTT	TRBJ1-1	TRBV6-1	NA	NA
CASSRLAGGGTDTQYF	TGTGCCAGCTCCCGACTAGCGGGGGGGGGCACAGATACGCAGTATTTT	TRBJ2-3	TRBV6-2/TRBV6-3	NA	TRBD2
CASSQERLAGGQETQYF	TGCGCCAGCAGCCAAGAAAGGCTAGCGGGGGGTCAGGAGACCCAGTACTTC	TRBJ2-5	TRBV4-1	many	TRBD2
CASSLTAEPQETQYF	TGTGCCAGCAGCTTAACGGCAGAGCCCCAAGAGACCCAGTACTTC	TRBJ2-5	TRBV7-3	NA	NA
CASSSRGSGAVLTDTQYF	TGTGCCAGCAGTTCCAGGGGTAGCGGGGCGGTCCTCACAGATACGCAGTATTTT	TRBJ2-3	TRBV12-3/TRBV12-4	NA	TRBD2
CASTLTGGLSEQYF	TGTGCCAGCACCTTGACAGGGGGGTTGAGCGAGCAGTACTTC	TRBJ2-7	TRBV12-3/TRBV12-4	medium-sized	TRBD1
CASTLSGTSVYEQFF	TGTGCCAGCACCCTCTCCGGGACTAGCGTCTACGAGCAGTTCTTC	TRBJ2-1	TRBV6-1	NA	TRBD2
CASSLIGVPYEQFF	TGTGCCAGCAGCTTGATAGGGGTACCGTACGAGCAGTTCTTC	TRBJ2-1	TRBV7-2	medium-sized	NA
CASSGQGANYGYTF	TGTGCCAGCAGTGGACAGGGGGCTAACTATGGCTACACCTTC	TRBJ1-2	TRBV25-1	many	TRBD1
CASSENSGYEQFF	TGTGCCAGCAGTGAAAACTCTGGCTACGAGCAGTTCTTC	TRBJ2-1	TRBV6-1	many	NA
CASSFGLAAGGETQFF	TGTGCCAGCAGTTTCGGACTAGCGGCGGGCGGCGAGACCCAGTTCTTC	TRBJ2-1	TRBV7-2	medium-sized	TRBD2
CASRPRTGYSYGYTF	TGTGCCAGCAGGCCTCGGACAGGGTACAGCTATGGCTACACCTTC	TRBJ1-2	TRBV12-3/TRBV12-4	few	TRBD1
CASSAGGVEQFF	TGTGCCAGCAGTGCGGGGGGGGTTGAGCAGTTCTTC	TRBJ2-1	TRBV6-5	NA	TRBD2
CASSPTGGRAKNIQYF	TGTGCCAGCAGCCCTACAGGGGGCAGGGCCAAAAACATTCAGTACTTC	TRBJ2-4	TRBV6-1	NA	TRBD1
CAISGTGGHEQFF	TGTGCCATCAGTGGAACAGGGGGCCACGAGCAGTTCTTC	TRBJ2-1	TRBV10-3	NA	TRBD1